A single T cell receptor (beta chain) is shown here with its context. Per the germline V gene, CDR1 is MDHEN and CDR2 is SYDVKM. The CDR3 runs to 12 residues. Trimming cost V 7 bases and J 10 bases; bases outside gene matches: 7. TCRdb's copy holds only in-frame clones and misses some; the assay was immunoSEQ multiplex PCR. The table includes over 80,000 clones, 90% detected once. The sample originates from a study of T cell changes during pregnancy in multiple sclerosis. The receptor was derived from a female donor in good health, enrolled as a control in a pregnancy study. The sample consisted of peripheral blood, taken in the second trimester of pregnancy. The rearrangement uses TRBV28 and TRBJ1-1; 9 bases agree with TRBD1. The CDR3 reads CASITRQGGAFF. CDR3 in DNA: TGTGCCAGCATTACCAGACAGGGGGGAGCTTTCTTT.